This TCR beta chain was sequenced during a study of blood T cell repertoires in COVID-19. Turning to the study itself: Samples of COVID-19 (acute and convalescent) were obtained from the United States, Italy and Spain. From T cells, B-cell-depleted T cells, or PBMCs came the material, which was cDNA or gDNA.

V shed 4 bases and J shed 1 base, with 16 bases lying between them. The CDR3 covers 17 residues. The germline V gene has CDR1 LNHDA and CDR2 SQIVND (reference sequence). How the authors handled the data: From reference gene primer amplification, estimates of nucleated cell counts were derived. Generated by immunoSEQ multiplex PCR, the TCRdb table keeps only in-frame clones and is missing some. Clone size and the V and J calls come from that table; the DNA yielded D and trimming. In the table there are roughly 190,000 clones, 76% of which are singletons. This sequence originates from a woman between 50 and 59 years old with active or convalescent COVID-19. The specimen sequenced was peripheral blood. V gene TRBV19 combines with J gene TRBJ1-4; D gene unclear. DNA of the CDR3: TGTGCCAGTAGTAACATTCCCTGGGGAGGAACTAATGAAAAACTGTTTTTT. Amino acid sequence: CASSNIPWGGTNEKLFF.